Listed below are T cell receptor beta chains from one sample, sequenced in a study of metastatic and nonmetastatic thyroid tumors. Via MiXCR, TCRdb re-called the PCR reads. Among about 16,000 clones, about 25% were seen once, and the ten largest hold about 10%. Input material: blood. The receptor source for this set is a male donor with papillary thyroid cancer or a benign thyroid nodule (not recorded which). Some clones in this sample may be carry-over from other donors' samples. CDR3s include the opening cysteine and the closing phenylalanine or tryptophan. Each record gives: J gene, clone size, V gene, D gene, CDR3 length, CDR3 protein, CDR3 DNA. The D gene is left open where the match is weak. Part of the rows lack a size; the others show once, few, many or a class for expanded clones.

J gene: TRBJ2-7
clone size: medium-sized
V gene: TRBV12-3/TRBV12-4
D gene: TRBD1
CDR3 length: 14
CDR3 protein: CASSLDRGTYEQYF
CDR3 DNA: TGTGCCAGCAGTCTCGACAGGGGAACCTACGAGCAGTACTTC

J gene: TRBJ1-2
clone size: NA
V gene: TRBV11-2
D gene: NA
CDR3 length: 14
CDR3 protein: CASSNAPRSYGYTF
CDR3 DNA: TGTGCCAGCAGCAACGCCCCCAGGTCCTATGGCTACACCTTC

J gene: TRBJ2-3
clone size: once
V gene: TRBV20-1
D gene: NA
CDR3 length: 17
CDR3 protein: CSAREAWYRSSTDTQYF
CDR3 DNA: TGCAGTGCTAGGGAGGCCTGGTACAGGTCGTCCACAGATACGCAGTATTTT

J gene: TRBJ2-5
clone size: many
V gene: TRBV4-1
D gene: TRBD2
CDR3 length: 17
CDR3 protein: CASSQELAGGPRETQYF
CDR3 DNA: TGCGCCAGCAGCCAAGAGCTAGCGGGAGGGCCTCGTGAGACCCAGTACTTC

J gene: TRBJ2-1
clone size: NA
V gene: TRBV28
D gene: NA
CDR3 length: 16
CDR3 protein: CASNRPGRGAIDEQFF
CDR3 DNA: TGTGCCAGCAACCGCCCAGGCCGGGGGGCCATCGATGAGCAGTTCTTC

J gene: TRBJ1-6
clone size: NA
V gene: TRBV20-1
D gene: NA
CDR3 length: 13
CDR3 protein: CSARDAPGSPLHF
CDR3 DNA: TGCAGTGCTAGGGACGCCCCGGGGTCACCCCTCCACTTT

J gene: TRBJ1-1
clone size: medium-sized
V gene: TRBV20-1
D gene: NA
CDR3 length: 14
CDR3 protein: CSARDHGTSYEAFF
CDR3 DNA: TGCAGTGCTAGAGATCATGGGACCTCCTACGAGGCTTTCTTT

J gene: TRBJ2-1
clone size: many
V gene: TRBV11-1
D gene: NA
CDR3 length: 12
CDR3 protein: CASSFSGAEQFF
CDR3 DNA: TGTGCCAGCAGCTTTTCAGGGGCTGAGCAGTTCTTC

J gene: TRBJ2-5
clone size: many
V gene: TRBV9
D gene: NA
CDR3 length: 17
CDR3 protein: CASSVDWGGLAQETQYF
CDR3 DNA: TGTGCCAGCAGCGTAGATTGGGGGGGGCTAGCTCAAGAGACCCAGTACTTC

J gene: TRBJ2-1
clone size: NA
V gene: TRBV5-1
D gene: TRBD2
CDR3 length: 15
CDR3 protein: CASSLDVSGFNEQFF
CDR3 DNA: TGCGCCAGCAGCTTGGATGTTAGCGGGTTCAATGAGCAGTTCTTC

J gene: TRBJ2-5
clone size: medium-sized
V gene: TRBV6-1
D gene: NA
CDR3 length: 12
CDR3 protein: CASTPLRETQYF
CDR3 DNA: TGTGCCAGCACCCCTCTTCGGGAGACCCAGTACTTC

J gene: TRBJ1-1
clone size: many
V gene: TRBV6-4
D gene: NA
CDR3 length: 13
CDR3 protein: CASSDSLSTEAFF
CDR3 DNA: TGTGCCAGCAGTGACTCTTTAAGTACTGAAGCTTTCTTT

J gene: TRBJ2-2
clone size: many
V gene: TRBV25-1
D gene: NA
CDR3 length: 14
CDR3 protein: CATRGTPNTGELFF
CDR3 DNA: TGTGCCACCCGGGGGACCCCGAACACCGGGGAGCTGTTTTTT

J gene: TRBJ2-3
clone size: many
V gene: TRBV3-1
D gene: TRBD2
CDR3 length: 15
CDR3 protein: CASSPLAGVTDTQYF
CDR3 DNA: TGTGCCAGCAGCCCCCTAGCGGGAGTCACAGATACGCAGTATTTT

J gene: TRBJ1-3
clone size: NA
V gene: TRBV6-1
D gene: NA
CDR3 length: 16
CDR3 protein: CASSEGAGDSGNTIYF
CDR3 DNA: TGTGCCAGCAGTGAAGGGGCAGGAGACTCTGGAAACACCATATATTTT

J gene: TRBJ1-2
clone size: NA
V gene: TRBV19
D gene: NA
CDR3 length: 14
CDR3 protein: CAILGSRRLDGYTF
CDR3 DNA: TGTGCCATCCTGGGTTCTCGGCGGCTCGATGGCTACACCTTC

J gene: TRBJ2-5
clone size: many
V gene: TRBV20-1
D gene: TRBD2
CDR3 length: 15
CDR3 protein: CSARGTSGSQETQYF
CDR3 DNA: TGCAGTGCTAGAGGGACTAGCGGGTCGCAAGAGACCCAGTACTTC

J gene: TRBJ2-2
clone size: many
V gene: TRBV6-1
D gene: NA
CDR3 length: 14
CDR3 protein: CASSSPRNTGELFF
CDR3 DNA: TGTGCCAGCAGCTCGCCTCGGAACACCGGGGAGCTGTTTTTT

J gene: TRBJ2-7
clone size: NA
V gene: TRBV20-1
D gene: TRBD2
CDR3 length: 15
CDR3 protein: CSASVGGREVDEQYF
CDR3 DNA: TGCAGTGCGTCGGTGGGCGGGAGGGAAGTGGACGAGCAGTACTTC

J gene: TRBJ2-1
clone size: many
V gene: TRBV19
D gene: TRBD2
CDR3 length: 14
CDR3 protein: CASIRLAGGGEQFF
CDR3 DNA: TGTGCCAGTATCCGACTAGCGGGAGGCGGTGAGCAGTTCTTC

J gene: TRBJ2-7
clone size: few
V gene: TRBV6-1
D gene: TRBD1
CDR3 length: 15
CDR3 protein: CASSDPGQWLYEQYF
CDR3 DNA: TGTGCCAGCAGTGACCCGGGACAGTGGCTCTACGAGCAGTACTTC

J gene: TRBJ1-5
clone size: many
V gene: TRBV3-1
D gene: NA
CDR3 length: 15
CDR3 protein: CASSQGGRRNQPQHF
CDR3 DNA: TGTGCCAGCAGCCAAGGAGGCAGGCGCAATCAGCCCCAGCATTTT

J gene: TRBJ1-2
clone size: NA
V gene: TRBV11-2
D gene: NA
CDR3 length: 13
CDR3 protein: CASSRGWNYGYTF
CDR3 DNA: TGTGCCAGCAGCAGAGGCTGGAACTATGGCTACACCTTC

J gene: TRBJ2-5
clone size: many
V gene: TRBV20-1
D gene: TRBD1
CDR3 length: 14
CDR3 protein: CSASSGQGSETQYF
CDR3 DNA: TGCAGTGCTAGTTCTGGACAGGGGTCGGAGACCCAGTACTTC

J gene: TRBJ2-7
clone size: few
V gene: TRBV6-2/TRBV6-3
D gene: NA
CDR3 length: 12
CDR3 protein: CASSPVGGEQYF
CDR3 DNA: TGTGCCAGCAGCCCGGTGGGGGGCGAGCAGTACTTC

J gene: TRBJ1-2
clone size: many
V gene: TRBV15
D gene: NA
CDR3 length: 15
CDR3 protein: CATSRDRGFAYGYTF
CDR3 DNA: TGTGCCACCAGCAGAGATAGGGGATTCGCCTATGGCTACACCTTC

J gene: TRBJ2-1
clone size: medium-sized
V gene: TRBV7-8
D gene: NA
CDR3 length: 14
CDR3 protein: CASSLWGQDNEQFF
CDR3 DNA: TGTGCCAGCAGCTTATGGGGGCAAGACAATGAGCAGTTCTTC

J gene: TRBJ2-7
clone size: NA
V gene: TRBV7-8
D gene: NA
CDR3 length: 17
CDR3 protein: CASSFHWDQGKSYEQYF
CDR3 DNA: TGTGCCAGCAGCTTCCACTGGGACCAGGGGAAATCCTACGAGCAGTACTTC

J gene: TRBJ1-3
clone size: NA
V gene: TRBV19
D gene: NA
CDR3 length: 15
CDR3 protein: CASRPDTISGNTIYF
CDR3 DNA: TGTGCCAGTAGACCGGACACCATCTCTGGAAACACCATATATTTT